These 18 T cell receptor beta chains came from one sample sequenced in a study of radiation and T cells in renal cell carcinoma. Time point in this sample: blood 2 weeks post-SBRT. Treatment: 15 Gy SBRT to primary tumor, nephrectomy 4 weeks later. TCRdb's copy holds only in-frame clones and misses some; the assay was immunoSEQ multiplex PCR. The data contain some 75,000 clones, around 80% of them seen just once; the ten biggest clones take up approximately 6.4%. The sample consisted of blood, taken from a patient whose treatment included radiotherapy and nephrectomy. The receptor source for this set is a man aged 60-69 years with renal cell carcinoma.

The chain uses TRBV7-9 and TRBJ2-7; D not resolved. The V end was cut by 1 base, the J end by 5 bases, with 12 bases between. Germline CDR1 reads SEHNR; CDR2 reads FQNEAQ (reference sequence). CDR3 length: 14 residues. CDR3 bases: TGTGCCAGCAGCTTAGGAGTGGGCACGAACGAGCAGTACTTC. Amino acids: CASSLGVGTNEQYF.

The genes are TRBV7-9 and TRBJ2-7, with 8 nucleotides matching TRBD1. Germline trimming cut 2 bases from V and 0 bases from J; bases unmatched to any gene: 12. CDR3 length: 18 residues. Per the germline V gene, CDR1 is SEHNR and CDR2 is FQNEAQ (reference sequence). The CDR3 DNA is TGTGCCAGCAGCTTATGGAGGGGGCAGGGACAGGTCTCCTACGAGCAGTACTTC. Its protein is CASSLWRGQGQVSYEQYF.

The rearrangement uses TRBV19 and TRBJ2-7; 7 nucleotides match TRBD1. Germline CDR1 LNHDA, CDR2 SQIVND (reference sequence). This CDR3 is built from 16 residues. V dropped 10 bases and J dropped 2; count of bases not matched to a gene: 17. In DNA form, the CDR3 reads TGTGCCACCCCGGGACAGCCACACTCCCTTACCTACGAGCAGTACTTC. Translated, it gives CATPGQPHSLTYEQYF.

This clone was found a few times. CDR3 coding DNA: TGTGCCAGTAGTATCCCAGGGGTCTCCTACGAGCAGTACTTC. Translation gives CASSIPGVSYEQYF. V and J are TRBV19 and TRBJ2-7; TRBD1 is a possible D gene (6 bases). This CDR3 is built from 14 residues. From germline, CDR1 is LNHDA and CDR2 SQIVND (reference sequence). V was cut by 3 bases and J by 0 bases, with 9 bases left in between.

The V call is TRBV19, the J call TRBJ1-4; D not resolved. This CDR3 is 16 amino acids long. V lost 7 bases and J lost 0, with 15 bases in between. Germline V gene sequence: CDR1 LNHDA, CDR2 SQIVND (reference sequence). The CDR3 DNA follows: TGTGCCAGTAAGGAGGGCCCGGGGTCAACTAATGAAAAACTGTTTTTT. Translated, it gives CASKEGPGSTNEKLFF.

This rearrangement joins TRBV6-1 to TRBJ1-3, with D tentatively TRBD1 (5 bases). In germline, CDR1 is MNHNS, CDR2 SASEGT. V was trimmed by 0 bases and J by 2 bases, leaving 8 bases between them. This CDR3 is built from 15 residues. The CDR3 loop is CASSEAQGTGNTIYF. Here the CDR3 DNA reads TGTGCCAGCAGTGAAGCGCAGGGAACTGGAAACACCATATATTTT.

V usage is TRBV7-6 and J usage is TRBJ2-3; D gene uncertain. The CDR3 has 12 amino acids. V lost 1 base to trimming and J lost 4 bases, with 3 bases between them. Germline lookup yields CDR1 SGHVS and CDR2 FNYEAQ. CDR3 DNA: TGTGCCAGCAGCTTAGGGGCAGATACGCAGTATTTT. It yields the protein CASSLGADTQYF.

This chain links TRBV10-1 with TRBJ2-1; 7 bases agree with TRBD1. This CDR3 has 17 amino acids. The V segment lost 3 bases and the J segment 4 bases; nucleotides outside the gene matches: 12. Germline CDR1 reads WNHNN; CDR2 reads SYGVQD (reference sequence). The chain's CDR3 is CASSDTGVADSYNEQFF. CDR3 coding DNA: TGCGCCAGCAGTGATACAGGGGTAGCCGACTCTTACAATGAGCAGTTCTTC.

In this sample, this clone turned up a few times. The CDR3 nucleotides read TGCGCCAGCAGCCTAGACAGTTTTAGCAATCAGCCCCAGCATTTT. It yields the protein CASSLDSFSNQPQHF. The V gene is TRBV5-1, the J gene TRBJ1-5; maybe TRBD1 (5 bases). The CDR3 is made up of 15 amino acids. Germline values: CDR1 SGHRS, CDR2 YFSETQ. Between the trimmed V and J ends, which lost 4 bases and 0 bases, there was a span of 11 bases.

The chain has TRBV27 and TRBJ2-1, with 13 bases matching TRBD2. With V trimmed by 3 bases and J by 6 bases, 5 bases remained unmatched. CDR3 length equals 16 residues. CDR1 and CDR2 (germline): MNHEY, SMNVEV (reference sequence). DNA for the CDR3: TGTGCCAGCAGTTTGTGGACTAGCGGGAGTCTCAATGAGCAGTTCTTC. It is translated as CASSLWTSGSLNEQFF.

This clone has only a few counts. V and J are TRBV2 and TRBJ2-1, with 16 bases identical to TRBD2. Germline V lookup: CDR1 SNHLY, CDR2 FYNNEI. The length of the CDR3 is 16 residues. Trimming at V came to 6 bases and at J to 7 bases, leaving 6 bases not matched to a gene. CDR3 DNA: TGTGCCAGCAGGGGACTAGCGGGAGGGATCGGAAATGAGCAGTTCTTC. It codes for CASRGLAGGIGNEQFF.

In its sample, this clone was seen once. The gene calls are TRBV19 and TRBJ2-5; D remains unclear. With the DNA end fitting TRBJ2-7 better, the J assignment may be wrong. This CDR3 contains 14 residues. From germline, CDR1 is LNHDA and CDR2 SQIVND (reference sequence). For the CDR3, the DNA is TGTGCCAGTAGTATAGATCGTGGAGCCTACGAGCAGTACTTC. Amino acid sequence: CASSIDRGAYEQYF.

The chain links TRBV19 to TRBJ2-7, with TRBD1 matching over 8 bases. The germline V gene has CDR1 LNHDA and CDR2 SQIVND (reference sequence). This CDR3 comprises 14 residues. V was clipped by 5 bases and J by 3 bases; unmatched bases: 6. This CDR3 is CASSPRGQDYEQYF. The CDR3 nucleotides read TGTGCCAGTAGTCCTCGGGGACAGGACTACGAGCAGTACTTC. Complete variable domain (other parts from reference TRBV19 and TRBJ2-7): DGGITQSPKYLFRKEGQNVTLSCEQNLNHDAMYWYRQDPGQGLRLIYYSQIVNDFQKGDIAEGYSVSREKKESFPLTVTSAQKNPTAFYLCASSPRGQDYEQYFGPGTRLTVT.

J is TRBJ1-1 and V is TRBV2; D remains ambiguous. This CDR3 is built from 14 residues. The V and J ends lost 7 bases and 0 bases respectively, with 12 bases between them. Germline V CDR1 and CDR2: SNHLY, FYNNEI. Here the CDR3 DNA reads TGTGCCAGCAAGGGAGGACGGATGAACACTGAAGCTTTCTTT. Protein: CASKGGRMNTEAFF.

CDR3 DNA sequence: TGTGCTAGTGGTCCCGTCGTTGAGGGTGGCTACACCTTC. Protein: CASGPVVEGGYTF. The gene calls are TRBV12-5 and TRBJ1-2; D gene uncertain. The V gene lost 5 bases and the J gene lost 7 bases, with 14 bases spanning the gap. The CDR3 has 13 amino acids. The germline V gene encodes CDR1 LGHNT and CDR2 FRNRAP. The variable domain in full, with the rest retrieved from reference TRBV12-5 and TRBJ1-2, is DARVTQTPRHKVTEMGQEVTMRCQPILGHNTVFWYRQTMMQGLELLAYFRNRAPLDDSGMPKDRFSAEMPDATLATLKIQPSEPRDSAVYFCASGPVVEGGYTFGSGTRLTVV.

The CDR3 reads CASSFDEQYF. CDR3 coding DNA: TGTGCCAGCAGTTTCGACGAGCAGTACTTC. The chain is built from TRBV25-1 and TRBJ2-7; D gene ambiguous. Germline values: CDR1 MGHDK, CDR2 SYGVNS. The CDR3 runs to 10 residues. V was pared by 5 bases and J by 5 bases, with 4 bases between.

V usage is TRBV14 and J usage is TRBJ2-1; TRBD2 matches at 10 bases. V lost 0 bases to trimming and J lost 4 bases; unmatched junction nucleotides: 6. Germline lookup yields CDR1 SGHDN and CDR2 FVKESK. This CDR3 is built from 17 residues. In DNA, the CDR3 is TGTGCCAGCAGCCAAGATACCGGGACTAGCGCGTACAATGAGCAGTTCTTC. This gives the protein CASSQDTGTSAYNEQFF.

The count of this clone is one. The gene calls are TRBV6-1 and TRBJ2-7; TRBD2 aligns across 8 bases. Germline V lookup: CDR1 MNHNS, CDR2 SASEGT. The CDR3 contains 14 residues. Losses at the gene ends were 4 bases for V and 2 bases for J; bases not matched to a gene: 4. The DNA for the CDR3 is TGTGCCAGCAGTGCTCGGGAGGGCCCCTACGAGCAGTACTTC. It specifies CASSAREGPYEQYF.